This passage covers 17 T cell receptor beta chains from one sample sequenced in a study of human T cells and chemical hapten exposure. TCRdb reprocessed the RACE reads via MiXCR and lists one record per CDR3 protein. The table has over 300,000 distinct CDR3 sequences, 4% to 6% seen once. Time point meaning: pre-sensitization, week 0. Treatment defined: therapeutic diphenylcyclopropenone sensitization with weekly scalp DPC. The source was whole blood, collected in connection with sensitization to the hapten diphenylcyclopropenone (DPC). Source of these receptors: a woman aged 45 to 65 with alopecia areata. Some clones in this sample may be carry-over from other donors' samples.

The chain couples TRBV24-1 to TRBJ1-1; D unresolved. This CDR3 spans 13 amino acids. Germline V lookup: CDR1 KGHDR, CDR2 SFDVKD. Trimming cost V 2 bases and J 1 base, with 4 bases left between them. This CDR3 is CATSDYKNTEAFF. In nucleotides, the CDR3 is TGTGCCACCAGTGATTACAAGAACACTGAAGCTTTCTTT.

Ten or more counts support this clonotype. DNA of the CDR3: TGTGCCACCAGCACTGGGGCTGGAAACACCATATATTTT. It is translated as CATSTGAGNTIYF. This chain joins TRBV15 and TRBJ1-3, with D unclear. The CDR3 extends over 13 amino acids. Germline-derived CDR1 and CDR2 are LNHNV and YYDKDF (reference sequence). The V gene lost 4 bases and the J gene lost 2 bases, with 6 bases spanning the gap.

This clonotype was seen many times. The CDR3 spells CASSLEGSGEAFF. In DNA, the CDR3 is TGCGCCAGCAGCTTGGAGGGTTCGGGTGAAGCTTTCTTT. The genes are TRBV5-1 and TRBJ1-1; D is uncertain. The V gene lost 0 bases and the J gene lost 7 bases, with 10 bases spanning the gap. Germline CDR1 and CDR2: SGHRS and YFSETQ. CDR3 size: 13 residues.

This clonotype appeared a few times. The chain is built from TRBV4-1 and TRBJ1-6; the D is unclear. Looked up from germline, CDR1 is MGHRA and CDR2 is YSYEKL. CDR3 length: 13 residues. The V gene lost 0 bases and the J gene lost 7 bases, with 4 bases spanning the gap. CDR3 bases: TGCGCCAGCAGCCAAGAGTACAATTCACCCCTCCACTTT. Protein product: CASSQEYNSPLHF.

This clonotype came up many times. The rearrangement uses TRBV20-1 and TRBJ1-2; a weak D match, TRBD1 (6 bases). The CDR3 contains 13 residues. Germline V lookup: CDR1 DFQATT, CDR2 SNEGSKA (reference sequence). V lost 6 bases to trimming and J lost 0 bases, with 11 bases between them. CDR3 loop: CSAGDTANYGYTF. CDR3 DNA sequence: TGCAGTGCGGGGGACACCGCTAACTATGGCTACACCTTC.

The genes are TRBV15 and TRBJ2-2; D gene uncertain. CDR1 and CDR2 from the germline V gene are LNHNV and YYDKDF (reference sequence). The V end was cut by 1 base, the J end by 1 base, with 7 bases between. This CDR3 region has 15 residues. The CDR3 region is CATSRVAENTGELFF. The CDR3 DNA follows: TGTGCCACCAGCAGAGTTGCGGAGAACACCGGGGAGCTGTTTTTT.

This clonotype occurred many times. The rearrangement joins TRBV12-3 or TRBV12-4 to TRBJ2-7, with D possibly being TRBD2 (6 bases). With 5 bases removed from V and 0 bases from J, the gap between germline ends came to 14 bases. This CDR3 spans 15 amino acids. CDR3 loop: CASSIPGRVSYEQYF. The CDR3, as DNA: TGTGCCAGCAGTATCCCCGGGAGAGTCTCCTACGAGCAGTACTTC.

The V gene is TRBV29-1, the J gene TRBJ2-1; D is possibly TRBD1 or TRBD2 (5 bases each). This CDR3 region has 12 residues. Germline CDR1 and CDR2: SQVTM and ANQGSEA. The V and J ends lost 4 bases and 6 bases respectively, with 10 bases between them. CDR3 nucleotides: TGCAGCGTTGTGGGGGTAGGCAATGAGCAGTTCTTC. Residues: CSVVGVGNEQFF.

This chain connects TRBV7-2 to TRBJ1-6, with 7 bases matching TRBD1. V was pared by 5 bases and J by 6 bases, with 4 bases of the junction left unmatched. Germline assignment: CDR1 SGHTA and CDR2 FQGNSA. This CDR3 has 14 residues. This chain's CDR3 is CASSRDSFNSPLHF. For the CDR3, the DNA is TGTGCCAGCAGCAGGGACAGTTTTAATTCACCCCTCCACTTT.

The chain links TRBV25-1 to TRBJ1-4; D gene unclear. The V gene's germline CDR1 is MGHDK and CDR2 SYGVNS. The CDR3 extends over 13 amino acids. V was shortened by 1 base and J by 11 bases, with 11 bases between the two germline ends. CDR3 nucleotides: TGTGCCAGCAGTGAATCGGGGAGGATGAAACTGTTTTTT. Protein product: CASSESGRMKLFF.

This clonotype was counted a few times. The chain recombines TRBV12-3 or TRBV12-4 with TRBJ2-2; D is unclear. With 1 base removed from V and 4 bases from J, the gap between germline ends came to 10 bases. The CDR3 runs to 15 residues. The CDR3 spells CASSLETPGTGELFF. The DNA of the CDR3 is TGTGCCAGCAGTTTAGAGACTCCGGGCACCGGGGAGCTGTTTTTT.

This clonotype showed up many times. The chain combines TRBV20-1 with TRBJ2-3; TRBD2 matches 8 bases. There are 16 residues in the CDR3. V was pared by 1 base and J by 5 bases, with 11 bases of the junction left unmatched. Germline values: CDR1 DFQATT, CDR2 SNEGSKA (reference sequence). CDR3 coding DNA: TGCAGTGCTAGAGGCGGGAGGAGTGGGGTCGAAGATACGCAGTATTTT. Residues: CSARGGRSGVEDTQYF.

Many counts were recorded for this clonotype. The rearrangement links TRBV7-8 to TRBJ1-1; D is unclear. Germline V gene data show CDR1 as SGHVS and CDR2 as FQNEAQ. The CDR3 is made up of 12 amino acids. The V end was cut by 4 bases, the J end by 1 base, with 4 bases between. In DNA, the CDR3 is TGTGCCAGCAGCTCGAGGAACACTGAAGCTTTCTTT. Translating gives CASSSRNTEAFF.

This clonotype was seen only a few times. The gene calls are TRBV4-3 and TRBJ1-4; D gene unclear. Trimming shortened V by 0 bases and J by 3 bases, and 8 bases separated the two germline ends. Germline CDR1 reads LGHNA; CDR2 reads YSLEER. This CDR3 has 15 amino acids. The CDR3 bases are TGCGCCAGCAGCCAAGACACGCTCGCTAATGAAAAACTGTTTTTT. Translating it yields CASSQDTLANEKLFF.

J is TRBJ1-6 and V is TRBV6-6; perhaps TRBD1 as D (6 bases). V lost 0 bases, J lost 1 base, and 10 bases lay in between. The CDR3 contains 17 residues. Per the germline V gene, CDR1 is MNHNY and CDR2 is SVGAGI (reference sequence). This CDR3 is CASSYSTGASYNSPLHF. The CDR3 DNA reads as TGTGCCAGCAGTTACTCGACAGGAGCTTCCTATAATTCACCCCTCCACTTT.

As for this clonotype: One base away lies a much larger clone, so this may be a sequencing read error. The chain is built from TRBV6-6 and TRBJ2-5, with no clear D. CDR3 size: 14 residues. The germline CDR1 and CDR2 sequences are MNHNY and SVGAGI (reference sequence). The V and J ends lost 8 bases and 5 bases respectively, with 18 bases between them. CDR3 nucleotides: TGTGCCAGCTCATACACGGGTTTACATGAGACCCAGTACTTC. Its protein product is CASSYTGLHETQYF.

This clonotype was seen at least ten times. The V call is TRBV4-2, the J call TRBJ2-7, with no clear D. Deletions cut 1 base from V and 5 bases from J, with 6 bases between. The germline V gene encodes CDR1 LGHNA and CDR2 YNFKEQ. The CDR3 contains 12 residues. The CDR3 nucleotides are TGTGCCAGCAGCCAAGCATGGGACGAGCAGTACTTC. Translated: CASSQAWDEQYF.